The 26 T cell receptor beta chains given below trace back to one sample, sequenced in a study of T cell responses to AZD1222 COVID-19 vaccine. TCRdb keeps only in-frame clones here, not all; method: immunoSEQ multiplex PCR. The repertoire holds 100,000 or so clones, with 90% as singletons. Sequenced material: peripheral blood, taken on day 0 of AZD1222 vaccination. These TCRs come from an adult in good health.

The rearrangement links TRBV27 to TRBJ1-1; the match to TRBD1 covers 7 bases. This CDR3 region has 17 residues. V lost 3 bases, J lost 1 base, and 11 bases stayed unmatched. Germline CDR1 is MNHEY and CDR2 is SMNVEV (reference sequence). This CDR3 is CASSFPLSWTGNTEAFF. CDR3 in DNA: TGTGCCAGCAGTTTCCCCTTATCGTGGACAGGGAACACTGAAGCTTTCTTT.

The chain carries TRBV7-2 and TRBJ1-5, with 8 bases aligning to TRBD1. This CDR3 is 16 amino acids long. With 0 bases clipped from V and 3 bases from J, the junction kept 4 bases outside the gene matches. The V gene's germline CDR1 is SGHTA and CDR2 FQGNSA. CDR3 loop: CASSLAPGGLNQPQHF. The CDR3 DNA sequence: TGTGCCAGCAGCTTAGCGCCAGGGGGCCTCAATCAGCCCCAGCATTTT.

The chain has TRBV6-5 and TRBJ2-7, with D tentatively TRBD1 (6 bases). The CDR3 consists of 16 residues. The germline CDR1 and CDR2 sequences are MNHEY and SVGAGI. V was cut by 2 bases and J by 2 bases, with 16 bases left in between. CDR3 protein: CASSYPPRQAPYEQYF. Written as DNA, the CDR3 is TGTGCCAGCAGTTACCCTCCGCGACAGGCGCCCTACGAGCAGTACTTC.

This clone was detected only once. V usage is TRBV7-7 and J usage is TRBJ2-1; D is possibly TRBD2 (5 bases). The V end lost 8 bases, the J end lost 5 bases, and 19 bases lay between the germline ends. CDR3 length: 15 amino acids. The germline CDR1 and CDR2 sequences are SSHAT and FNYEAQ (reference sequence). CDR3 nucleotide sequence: TGTGCCAGCGCGCCGGGTAAGGGCGGGCACAATGAGCAGTTCTTC. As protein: CASAPGKGGHNEQFF.

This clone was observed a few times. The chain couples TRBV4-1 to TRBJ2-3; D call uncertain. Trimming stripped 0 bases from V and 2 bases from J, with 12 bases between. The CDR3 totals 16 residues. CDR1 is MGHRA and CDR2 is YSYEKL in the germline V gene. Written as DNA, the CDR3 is TGCGCCAGCAGCCAAGATAGGTCTTCATCCACAGATACGCAGTATTTT. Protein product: CASSQDRSSSTDTQYF.

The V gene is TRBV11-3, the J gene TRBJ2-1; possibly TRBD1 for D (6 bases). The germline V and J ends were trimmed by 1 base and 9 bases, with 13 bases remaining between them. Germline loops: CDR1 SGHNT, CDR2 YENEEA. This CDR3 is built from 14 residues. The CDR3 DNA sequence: TGTGCCAGCAGCTTAGGGGGGCAGGTCAGTGAGCAGTTCTTC. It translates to CASSLGGQVSEQFF.

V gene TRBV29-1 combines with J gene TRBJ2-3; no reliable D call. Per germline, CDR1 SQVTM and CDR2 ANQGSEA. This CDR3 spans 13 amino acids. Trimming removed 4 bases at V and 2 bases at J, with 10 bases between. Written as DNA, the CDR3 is TGCAGCGTTGTTAGGACCGACACAGATACGCAGTATTTT. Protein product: CSVVRTDTDTQYF.

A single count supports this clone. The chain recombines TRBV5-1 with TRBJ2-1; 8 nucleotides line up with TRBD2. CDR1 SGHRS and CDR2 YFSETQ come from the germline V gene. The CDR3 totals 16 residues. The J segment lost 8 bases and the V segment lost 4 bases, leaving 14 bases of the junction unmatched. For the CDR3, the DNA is TGCGCCAGCAGCGTTCTTCTAGCGGGCGTCAGTGATGAGCAGTTCTTC. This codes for CASSVLLAGVSDEQFF.

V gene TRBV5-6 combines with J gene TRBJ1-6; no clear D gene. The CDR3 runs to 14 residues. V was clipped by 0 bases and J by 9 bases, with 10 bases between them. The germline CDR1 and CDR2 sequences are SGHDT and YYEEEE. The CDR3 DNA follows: TGTGCCAGCAGCTTGGCGGCTATGGCTTCACCCCTCCACTTT. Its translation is CASSLAAMASPLHF.

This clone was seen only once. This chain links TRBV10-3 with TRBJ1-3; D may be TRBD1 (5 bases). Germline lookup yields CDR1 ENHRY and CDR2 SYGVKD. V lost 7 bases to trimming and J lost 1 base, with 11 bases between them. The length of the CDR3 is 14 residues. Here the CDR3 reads CAINKAGSGNTIYF. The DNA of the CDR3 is TGTGCCATCAATAAAGCAGGGTCTGGAAACACCATATATTTT.

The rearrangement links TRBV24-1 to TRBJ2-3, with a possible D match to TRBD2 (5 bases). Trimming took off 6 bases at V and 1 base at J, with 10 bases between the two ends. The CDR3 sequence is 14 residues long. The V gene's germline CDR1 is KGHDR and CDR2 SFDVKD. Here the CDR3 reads CATSLAGGTDTQYF. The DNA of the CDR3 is TGTGCCACCAGTTTGGCCGGGGGCACAGATACGCAGTATTTT.

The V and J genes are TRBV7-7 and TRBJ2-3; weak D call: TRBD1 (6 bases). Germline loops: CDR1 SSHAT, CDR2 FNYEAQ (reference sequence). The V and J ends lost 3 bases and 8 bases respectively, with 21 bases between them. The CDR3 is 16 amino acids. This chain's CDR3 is CASSLGHGIRAGTQYF. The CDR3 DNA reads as TGTGCCAGCAGCTTGGGACACGGGATTAGGGCAGGTACGCAGTATTTT.

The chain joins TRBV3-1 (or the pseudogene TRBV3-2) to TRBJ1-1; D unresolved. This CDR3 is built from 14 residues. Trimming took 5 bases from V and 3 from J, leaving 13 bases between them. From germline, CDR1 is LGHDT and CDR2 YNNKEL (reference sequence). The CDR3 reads CASSFNPGDTEAFF. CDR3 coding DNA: TGTGCCAGCAGCTTCAACCCCGGGGACACTGAAGCTTTCTTT.

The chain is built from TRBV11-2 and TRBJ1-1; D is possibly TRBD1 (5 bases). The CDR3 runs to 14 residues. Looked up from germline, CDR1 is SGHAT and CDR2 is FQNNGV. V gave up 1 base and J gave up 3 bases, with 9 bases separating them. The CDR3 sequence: CASSLAGSDTEAFF. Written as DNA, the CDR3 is TGTGCCAGCAGCTTAGCAGGGTCCGACACTGAAGCTTTCTTT. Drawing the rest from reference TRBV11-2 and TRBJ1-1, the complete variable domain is EAGVAQSPRYKIIEKRQSVAFWCNPISGHATLYWYQQILGQGPKLLIQFQNNGVVDDSQLPKDRFSAERLKGVDSTLKIQPAKLEDSAVYLCASSLAGSDTEAFFGQGTRLTVV.

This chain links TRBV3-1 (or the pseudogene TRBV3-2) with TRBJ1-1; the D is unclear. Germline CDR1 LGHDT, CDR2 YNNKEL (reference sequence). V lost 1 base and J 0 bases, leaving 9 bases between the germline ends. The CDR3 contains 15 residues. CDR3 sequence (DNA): TGTGCCAGCAGCCAAGGCCGTCTGATGAACACTGAAGCTTTCTTT. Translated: CASSQGRLMNTEAFF.

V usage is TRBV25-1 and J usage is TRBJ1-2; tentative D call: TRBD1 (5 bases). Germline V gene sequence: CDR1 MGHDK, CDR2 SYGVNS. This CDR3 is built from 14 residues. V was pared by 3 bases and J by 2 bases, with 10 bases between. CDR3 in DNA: TGTGCCAGCAGTGATCCGACAGTAAACTATGGCTACACCTTC. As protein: CASSDPTVNYGYTF.

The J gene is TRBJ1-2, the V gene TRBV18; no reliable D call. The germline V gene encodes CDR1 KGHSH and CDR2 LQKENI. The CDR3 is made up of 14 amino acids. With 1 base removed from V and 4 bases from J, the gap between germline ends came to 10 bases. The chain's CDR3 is CASSPLKGVYGYTF. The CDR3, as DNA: TGTGCCAGCTCACCACTTAAGGGAGTCTATGGCTACACCTTC.

CDR3 sequence reads: CASSQGATGNTIYF. The DNA of the CDR3 is TGTGCCAGCAGCCAAGGGGCGACGGGAAACACCATATATTTT. The chain employs TRBV3-1 (or the pseudogene TRBV3-2) and TRBJ1-3, with unresolved D. V gave up 1 base and J gave up 4 bases, with 8 bases separating them. The CDR3 loop spans 14 amino acids. Germline lookup yields CDR1 LGHDT and CDR2 YNNKEL (reference sequence).

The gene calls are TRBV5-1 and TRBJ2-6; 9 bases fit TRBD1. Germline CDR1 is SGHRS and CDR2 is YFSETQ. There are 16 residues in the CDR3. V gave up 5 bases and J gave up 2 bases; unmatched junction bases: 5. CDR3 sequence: CASRSGTGTGANVLTF. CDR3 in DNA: TGCGCCAGCAGATCCGGGACAGGGACTGGGGCCAACGTCCTGACTTTC.

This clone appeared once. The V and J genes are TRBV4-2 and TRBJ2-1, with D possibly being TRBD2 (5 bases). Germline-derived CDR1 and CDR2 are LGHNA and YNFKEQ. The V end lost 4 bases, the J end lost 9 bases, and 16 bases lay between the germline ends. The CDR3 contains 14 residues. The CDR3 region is CASSRLPRELEQFF. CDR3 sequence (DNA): TGTGCCAGCAGCCGCCTCCCGAGGGAGCTTGAGCAGTTCTTC.

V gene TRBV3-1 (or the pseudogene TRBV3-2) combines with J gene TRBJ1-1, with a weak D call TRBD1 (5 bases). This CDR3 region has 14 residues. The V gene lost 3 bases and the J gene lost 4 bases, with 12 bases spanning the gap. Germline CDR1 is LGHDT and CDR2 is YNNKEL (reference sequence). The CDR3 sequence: CASSQLGTRTEAFF. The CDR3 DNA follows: TGTGCCAGCAGCCAGTTAGGGACGCGCACTGAAGCTTTCTTT.

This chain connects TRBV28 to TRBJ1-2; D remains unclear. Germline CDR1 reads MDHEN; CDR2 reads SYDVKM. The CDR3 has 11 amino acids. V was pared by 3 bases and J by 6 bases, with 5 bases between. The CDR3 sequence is CASSFEDGYTF. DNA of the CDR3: TGTGCCAGCAGTTTTGAGGATGGCTACACCTTC.

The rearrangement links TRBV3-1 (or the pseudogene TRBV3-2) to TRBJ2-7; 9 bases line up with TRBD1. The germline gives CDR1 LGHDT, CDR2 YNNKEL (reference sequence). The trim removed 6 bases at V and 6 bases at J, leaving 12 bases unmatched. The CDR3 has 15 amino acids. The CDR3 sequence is CASSSPGQGVREQYF. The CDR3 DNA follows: TGTGCCAGCAGTTCTCCGGGACAGGGTGTTCGCGAGCAGTACTTC.

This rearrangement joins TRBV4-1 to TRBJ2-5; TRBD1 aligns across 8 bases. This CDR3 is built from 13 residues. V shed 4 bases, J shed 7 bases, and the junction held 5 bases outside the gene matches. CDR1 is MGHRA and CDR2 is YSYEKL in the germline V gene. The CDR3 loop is CASSPDRVGTQYF. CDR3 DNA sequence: TGCGCCAGCAGCCCGGACAGGGTGGGGACCCAGTACTTC.

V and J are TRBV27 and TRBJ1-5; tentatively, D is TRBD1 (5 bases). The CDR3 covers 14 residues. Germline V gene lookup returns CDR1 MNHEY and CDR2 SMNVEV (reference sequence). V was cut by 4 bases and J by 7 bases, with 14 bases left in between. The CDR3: CASSSSGTGQPQHF. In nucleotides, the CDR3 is TGTGCCAGCAGTTCGTCTGGGACGGGCCAGCCCCAGCATTTT.

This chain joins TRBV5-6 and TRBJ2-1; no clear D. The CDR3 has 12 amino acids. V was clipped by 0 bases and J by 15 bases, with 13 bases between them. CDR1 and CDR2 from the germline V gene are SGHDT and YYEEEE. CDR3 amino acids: CASSLGGTELFF. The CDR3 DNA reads TGTGCCAGCAGCTTGGGAGGTACAGAACTGTTCTTC.